The rows below give T cell receptor beta chains drawn from one sample of a study of blood T cells in healthy people across ages. MiXCR was run by TCRdb on the 5' RACE reads, yielding one entry per CDR3 protein. The top ten clones hold about 0.72% of a sample with roughly 1 million distinct CDR3 sequences, under 30% of them seen once. The same specimen was also included in a second study, on T cells of mothers and their children.

The sample consisted of blood. These receptors came from a girl aged 2 to 9 in good health. CDR3s include the opening cysteine and the closing phenylalanine or tryptophan. The D gene is left open where the match is weak. A clone size is listed for some rows: how often the clone was seen (once, few, many), or a class if it is expanded.

CDR3aa,CDR3nt,v_gene,j_gene,abundance,d_gene
CASSPRQQGVDTEAFF,TGTGCCAGCTCACCCAGACAGCAGGGAGTCGACACTGAAGCTTTCTTT,TRBV5-5,TRBJ1-1,NA,NA
CASKVGLLEQYF,TGTGCCAGCAAGGTCGGCTTGCTGGAGCAGTACTTC,TRBV12-3/TRBV12-4,TRBJ2-5,NA,NA
CASSPGGAGYRIEKLFF,TGTGCCAGCAGTCCAGGGGGTGCAGGATATCGGATCGAAAAACTGTTTTTT,TRBV27,TRBJ1-4,NA,TRBD1
CASSATDYGYTF,TGTGCCAGCAGCGCGACAGACTATGGCTACACCTTC,TRBV9,TRBJ1-2,NA,NA
CASSFIAGISTDTQYF,TGTGCCAGCAGCTTTATAGCGGGAATTAGCACAGATACGCAGTATTTT,TRBV7-8,TRBJ2-3,few,TRBD2
CASSQVRDLPFF,TGCGCCAGCAGCCAAGTCCGGGACTTACCGTTCTTC,TRBV4-1,TRBJ2-1,once,NA
CASSLVGGQDQETQYF,TGTGCCAGCAGCTTAGTGGGAGGACAGGACCAAGAGACCCAGTACTTC,TRBV7-9,TRBJ2-5,NA,NA
CASSQDRQGPRTPLHF,TGTGCCAGCAGCCAAGATAGGCAGGGACCCCGGACACCCCTCCACTTT,TRBV4-2,TRBJ1-6,few,NA
CSVVSGGNEQFF,TGCAGCGTTGTGTCGGGGGGGAATGAGCAGTTCTTC,TRBV29-1,TRBJ2-1,NA,TRBD2
CASSFSRGGDRGRGQPQHF,TGTGCCAGCAGTTTTTCCCGGGGCGGGGACAGGGGGCGCGGACAGCCCCAGCATTTT,TRBV28,TRBJ1-5,NA,TRBD1
CRANIQYF,TGCAGAGCGAACATTCAGTACTTC,TRBV20-1,TRBJ2-4,few,NA
CASSQARGNTEAFF,TGCGCCAGCAGCCAAGCGCGGGGGAACACTGAAGCTTTCTTT,TRBV4-1,TRBJ1-1,few,NA
CASGPESGPIEAFF,TGCGCAAGTGGACCCGAATCGGGTCCCATTGAGGCTTTCTTT,TRBV5-1,TRBJ1-1,once,NA
CASSLVGKDYGYTF,TGTGCCAGCAGCTTAGTGGGGAAGGACTATGGCTACACCTTC,TRBV7-2,TRBJ1-2,NA,NA
CASSTSGTIGELFF,TGTGCCAGCAGCACATCTGGGACAATCGGGGAGCTGTTTTTT,TRBV7-9,TRBJ2-2,NA,NA
CASSHSRGNANQPQHF,TGCGCCAGCAGCCACAGTAGGGGTAATGCCAATCAGCCCCAGCATTTT,TRBV4-1,TRBJ1-5,few,NA
CASSLPRIAGMNEQFF,TGCGCCAGCAGCTTACCCCGCATAGCGGGAATGAATGAGCAGTTCTTC,TRBV5-1,TRBJ2-1,NA,TRBD2
CASSVAMLTPRSGANVLTF,TGTGCCAGCAGCGTAGCTATGCTTACCCCACGCTCTGGGGCCAACGTCCTGACTTTC,TRBV9,TRBJ2-6,once,NA
CASSSAGTGGYGYTF,TGTGCCAGCAGTTCAGCCGGGACAGGGGGCTATGGCTACACCTTC,TRBV27,TRBJ1-2,NA,TRBD1
CSAPGPRRTGELFF,TGCAGTGCTCCTGGTCCACGGCGGACCGGGGAGCTGTTTTTT,TRBV20-1,TRBJ2-2,few,NA
CAGGHNSYEQYF,TGTGCCGGGGGGCATAACTCCTACGAGCAGTACTTC,TRBV6-2/TRBV6-3,TRBJ2-7,few,NA
CASSLGTSGGREQFF,TGCGCCAGCAGCTTGGGGACTAGCGGGGGGAGGGAGCAGTTCTTC,TRBV5-1,TRBJ2-1,NA,TRBD2
CASSYSAGLSGANVLTF,TGTGCCAGCAGCTATTCAGCGGGACTCTCTGGGGCCAACGTCCTGACTTTC,TRBV7-9,TRBJ2-6,few,TRBD2
CSARDLAGGRNEQFF,TGCAGTGCCAGAGATCTGGCGGGGGGGCGAAATGAGCAGTTCTTC,TRBV20-1,TRBJ2-1,NA,TRBD2
CSVINGPYGYTF,TGCAGCGTTATCAATGGTCCTTATGGCTACACCTTC,TRBV29-1,TRBJ1-2,few,NA
CSARDGRIGMDTF,TGCAGTGCTAGAGATGGTAGGATCGGAATGGACACCTTC,TRBV20-1,TRBJ1-2,NA,NA
CSVTWTSGSPNEQYF,TGCAGCGTTACTTGGACTAGCGGGAGTCCAAACGAGCAGTACTTC,TRBV29-1,TRBJ2-7,NA,TRBD2
CASSLDGAGMGNQPQHF,TGTGCCAGCAGCTTAGACGGGGCAGGGATGGGCAATCAGCCCCAGCATTTT,TRBV7-2,TRBJ1-5,NA,NA
CASTRLAGGSYEQYF,TGTGCCAGTACCCGGCTAGCGGGTGGATCCTACGAGCAGTACTTC,TRBV19,TRBJ2-7,NA,TRBD2
CSARAGQKSYEQYF,TGCAGTGCTAGAGCGGGACAGAAATCCTACGAGCAGTACTTC,TRBV20-1,TRBJ2-7,NA,TRBD1
CSARLHSGTGLNEQFF,TGCAGTGCTAGGCTACACTCCGGGACAGGTCTCAATGAGCAGTTCTTC,TRBV20-1,TRBJ2-1,few,TRBD1
CASDQGADGYTF,TGTGCCAGCGACCAGGGGGCGGATGGCTACACCTTC,TRBV14,TRBJ1-2,NA,TRBD1
CASSLARTQPQHF,TGTGCCAGCAGCTTAGCCCGCACTCAGCCCCAGCATTTT,TRBV7-6,TRBJ1-5,few,NA
CASKREGETQYF,TGTGCCAGCAAACGGGAAGGGGAGACCCAGTACTTC,TRBV7-2,TRBJ2-5,NA,NA
CASIRAGGSYEQYF,TGTGCCAGCATTCGAGCGGGAGGTTCCTACGAGCAGTACTTC,TRBV5-6,TRBJ2-7,few,TRBD2
CSALGRSQETQYF,TGCAGTGCCCTAGGACGGTCCCAAGAGACCCAGTACTTC,TRBV20-1,TRBJ2-5,NA,NA